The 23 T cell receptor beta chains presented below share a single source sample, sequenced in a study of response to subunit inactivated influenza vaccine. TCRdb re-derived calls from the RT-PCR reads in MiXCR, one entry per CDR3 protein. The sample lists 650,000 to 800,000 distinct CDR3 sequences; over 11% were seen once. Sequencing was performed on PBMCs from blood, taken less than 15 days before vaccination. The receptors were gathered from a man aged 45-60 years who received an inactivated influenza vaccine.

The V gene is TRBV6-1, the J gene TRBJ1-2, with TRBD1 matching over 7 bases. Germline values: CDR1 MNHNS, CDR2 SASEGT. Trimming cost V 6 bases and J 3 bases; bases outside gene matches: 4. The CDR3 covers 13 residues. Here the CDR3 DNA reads TGTGCCAGCAGGGCAGGGGGTCACTATGGCTACACCTTC. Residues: CASRAGGHYGYTF.

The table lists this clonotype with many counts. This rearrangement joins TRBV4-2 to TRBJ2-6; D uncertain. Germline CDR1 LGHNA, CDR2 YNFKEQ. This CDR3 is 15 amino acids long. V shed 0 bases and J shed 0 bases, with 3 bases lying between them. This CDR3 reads CASSQEPSGANVLTF. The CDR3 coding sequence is TGTGCCAGCAGCCAAGAGCCCTCTGGGGCCAACGTCCTGACTTTC.

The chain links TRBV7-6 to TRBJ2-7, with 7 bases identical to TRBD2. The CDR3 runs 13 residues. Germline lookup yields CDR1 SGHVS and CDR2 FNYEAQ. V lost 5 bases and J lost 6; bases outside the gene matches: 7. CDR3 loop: CASSPGTTSEQYF. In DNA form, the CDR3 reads TGTGCCAGCAGCCCGGGGACTACTTCCGAGCAGTACTTC.

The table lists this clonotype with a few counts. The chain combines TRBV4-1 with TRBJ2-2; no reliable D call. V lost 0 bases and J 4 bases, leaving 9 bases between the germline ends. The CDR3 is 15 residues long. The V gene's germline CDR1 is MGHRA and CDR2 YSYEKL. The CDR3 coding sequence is TGCGCCAGCAGCCAAGATATAACCTTCACCGGGGAGCTGTTTTTT. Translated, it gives CASSQDITFTGELFF.

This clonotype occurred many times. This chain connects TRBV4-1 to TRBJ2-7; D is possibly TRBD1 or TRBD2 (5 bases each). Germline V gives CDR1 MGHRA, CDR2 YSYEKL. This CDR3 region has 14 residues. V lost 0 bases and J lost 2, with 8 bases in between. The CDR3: CASSQDWDPYEQYF. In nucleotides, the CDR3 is TGCGCCAGCAGCCAAGATTGGGACCCCTACGAGCAGTACTTC.

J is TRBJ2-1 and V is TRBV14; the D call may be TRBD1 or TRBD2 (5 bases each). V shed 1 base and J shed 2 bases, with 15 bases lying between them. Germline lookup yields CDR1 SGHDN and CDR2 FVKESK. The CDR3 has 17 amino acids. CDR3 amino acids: CASSQAWGWGPYNEQFF. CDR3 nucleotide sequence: TGTGCCAGCAGCCAAGCGTGGGGGTGGGGACCCTACAATGAGCAGTTCTTC.

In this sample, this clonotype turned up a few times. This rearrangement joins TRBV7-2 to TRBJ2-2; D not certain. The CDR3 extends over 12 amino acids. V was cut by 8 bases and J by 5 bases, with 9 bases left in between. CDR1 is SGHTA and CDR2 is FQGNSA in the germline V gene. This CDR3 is CASGKETGELFF. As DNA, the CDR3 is TGTGCCAGCGGAAAGGAAACCGGGGAGCTGTTTTTT.

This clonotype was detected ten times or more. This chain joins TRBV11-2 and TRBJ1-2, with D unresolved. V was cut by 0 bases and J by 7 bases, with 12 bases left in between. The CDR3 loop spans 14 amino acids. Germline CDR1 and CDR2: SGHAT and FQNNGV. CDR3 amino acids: CASSLDRRAFGYTF. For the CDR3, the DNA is TGTGCCAGCAGCTTAGATCGGCGGGCGTTTGGCTACACCTTC. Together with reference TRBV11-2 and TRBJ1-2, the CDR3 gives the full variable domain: EAGVAQSPRYKIIEKRQSVAFWCNPISGHATLYWYQQILGQGPKLLIQFQNNGVVDDSQLPKDRFSAERLKGVDSTLKIQPAKLEDSAVYLCASSLDRRAFGYTFGSGTRLTVV.

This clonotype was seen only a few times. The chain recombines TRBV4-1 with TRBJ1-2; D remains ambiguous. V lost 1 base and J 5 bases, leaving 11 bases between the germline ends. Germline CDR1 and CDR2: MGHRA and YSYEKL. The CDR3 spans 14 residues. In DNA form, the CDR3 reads TGCGCCAGCAGCCAAGGGGGATTCCTTTATGGCTACACCTTC. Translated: CASSQGGFLYGYTF.

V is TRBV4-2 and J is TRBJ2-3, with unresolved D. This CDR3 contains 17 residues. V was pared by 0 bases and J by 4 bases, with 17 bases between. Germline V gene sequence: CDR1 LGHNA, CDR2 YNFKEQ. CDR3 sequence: CASSQDLAGSGPDTQYF. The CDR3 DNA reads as TGTGCCAGCAGCCAAGATTTGGCAGGTTCGGGCCCAGATACGCAGTATTTT.

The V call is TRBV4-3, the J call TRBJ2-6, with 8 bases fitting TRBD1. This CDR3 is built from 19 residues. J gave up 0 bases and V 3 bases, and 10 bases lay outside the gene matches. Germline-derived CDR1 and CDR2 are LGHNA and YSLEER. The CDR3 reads CASSHLQDRVHSGANVLTF. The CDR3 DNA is TGCGCCAGCAGCCACCTACAGGACAGGGTCCACTCTGGGGCCAACGTCCTGACTTTC.

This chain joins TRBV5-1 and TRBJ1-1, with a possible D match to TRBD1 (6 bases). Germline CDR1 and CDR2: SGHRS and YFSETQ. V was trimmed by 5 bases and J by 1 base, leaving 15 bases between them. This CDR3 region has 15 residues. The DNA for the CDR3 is TGCGCCAGCAGACAGCACTCGGGACAGAACACTGAAGCTTTCTTT. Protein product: CASRQHSGQNTEAFF.

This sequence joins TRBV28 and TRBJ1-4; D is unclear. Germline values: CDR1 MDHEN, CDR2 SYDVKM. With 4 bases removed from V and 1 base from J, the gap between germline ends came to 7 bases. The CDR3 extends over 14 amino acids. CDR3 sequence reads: CASSSYRTNEKLFF. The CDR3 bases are TGTGCCAGCAGTTCCTACAGAACTAATGAAAAACTGTTTTTT.

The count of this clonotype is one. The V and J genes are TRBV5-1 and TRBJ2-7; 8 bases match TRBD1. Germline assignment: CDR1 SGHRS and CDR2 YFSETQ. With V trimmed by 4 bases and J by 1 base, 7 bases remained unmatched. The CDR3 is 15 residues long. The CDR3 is CASSAQGVPSYEQYF. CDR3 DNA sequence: TGCGCCAGCAGCGCACAGGGGGTTCCTTCCTACGAGCAGTACTTC.

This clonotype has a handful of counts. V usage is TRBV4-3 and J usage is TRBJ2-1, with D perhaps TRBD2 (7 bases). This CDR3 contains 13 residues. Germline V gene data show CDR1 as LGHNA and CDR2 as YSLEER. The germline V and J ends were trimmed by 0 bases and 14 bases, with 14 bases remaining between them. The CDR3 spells CASSQDVWGGEFF. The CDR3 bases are TGCGCCAGCAGCCAAGACGTGTGGGGGGGCGAGTTCTTC.

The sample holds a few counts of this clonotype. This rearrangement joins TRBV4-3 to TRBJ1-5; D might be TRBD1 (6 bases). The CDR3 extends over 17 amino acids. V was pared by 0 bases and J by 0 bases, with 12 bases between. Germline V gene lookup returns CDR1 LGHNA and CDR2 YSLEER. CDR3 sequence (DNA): TGCGCCAGCAGCCAAGATAGGACAGCAGCTAGCAATCAGCCCCAGCATTTT. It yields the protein CASSQDRTAASNQPQHF.

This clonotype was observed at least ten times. The CDR3 loop reads CASSQPGPLGQFF. The CDR3 DNA sequence: TGTGCCAGCAGCCAACCAGGGCCTCTGGGGCAGTTCTTC. The chain has TRBV4-2 and TRBJ2-1; D possibly corresponds to TRBD1 (5 bases). V dropped 2 bases and J dropped 12 bases, with 14 bases sitting between them. The CDR3 contains 13 residues. Looked up from germline, CDR1 is LGHNA and CDR2 is YNFKEQ.

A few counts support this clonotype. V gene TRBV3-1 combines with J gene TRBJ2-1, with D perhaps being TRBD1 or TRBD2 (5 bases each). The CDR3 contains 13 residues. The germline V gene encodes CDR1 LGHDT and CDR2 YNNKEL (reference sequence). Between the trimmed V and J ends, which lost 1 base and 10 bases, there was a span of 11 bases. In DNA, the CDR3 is TGTGCCAGCAGCCAAGTTCGGGGCCCCGAGCAGTTCTTC. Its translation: CASSQVRGPEQFF.

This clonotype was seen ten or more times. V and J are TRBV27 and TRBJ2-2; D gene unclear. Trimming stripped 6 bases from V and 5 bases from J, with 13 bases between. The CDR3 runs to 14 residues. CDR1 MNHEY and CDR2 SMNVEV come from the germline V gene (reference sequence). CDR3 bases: TGTGCCAGCAGCCCGACCCGTCGAACCGGGGAGCTGTTTTTT. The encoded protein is CASSPTRRTGELFF.

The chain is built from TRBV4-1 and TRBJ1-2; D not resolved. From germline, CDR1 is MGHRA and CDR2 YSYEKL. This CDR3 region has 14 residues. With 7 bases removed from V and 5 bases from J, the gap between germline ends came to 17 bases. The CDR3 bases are TGCGCCAGCACCCCCAGGTCGTTAAATTATGGCTACACCTTC. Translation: CASTPRSLNYGYTF.

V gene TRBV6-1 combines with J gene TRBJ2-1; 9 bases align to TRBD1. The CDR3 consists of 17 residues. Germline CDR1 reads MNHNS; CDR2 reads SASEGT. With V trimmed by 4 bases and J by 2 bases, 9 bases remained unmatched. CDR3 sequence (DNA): TGTGCCAGCAGTGGATTACCGGGACAGGGAACCTACAATGAGCAGTTCTTC. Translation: CASSGLPGQGTYNEQFF.

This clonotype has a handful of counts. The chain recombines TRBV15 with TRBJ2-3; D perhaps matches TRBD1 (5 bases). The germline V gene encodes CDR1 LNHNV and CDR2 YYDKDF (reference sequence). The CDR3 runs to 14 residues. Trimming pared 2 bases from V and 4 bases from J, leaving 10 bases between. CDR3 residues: CATSRSNRPDTQYF. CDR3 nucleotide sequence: TGTGCCACCAGCAGATCAAACAGGCCAGATACGCAGTATTTT.

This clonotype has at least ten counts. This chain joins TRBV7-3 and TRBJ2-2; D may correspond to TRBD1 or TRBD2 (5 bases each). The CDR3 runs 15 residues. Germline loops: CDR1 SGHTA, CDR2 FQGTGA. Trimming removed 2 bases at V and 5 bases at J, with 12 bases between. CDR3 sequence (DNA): TGTGCCAGCAGCTTAGGGGGAGATCGGACCGGGGAGCTGTTTTTT. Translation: CASSLGGDRTGELFF.